These T cell receptor beta chains were read from a single sample in a study of breast tumors, draining lymph nodes, adjacent tissues. TCRdb ran MiXCR on the multiplex PCR reads and lists one entry per CDR3 protein. The profile shows over 150,000 distinct CDR3 sequences, roughly a third of them singletons. The sequencing input was axillary lymph node tissue. The receptors were gathered from a female donor with breast cancer. Some clones in this sample may be carry-over from other donors' samples. Both conserved end residues are part of each CDR3. Each record gives: J gene, clone size, D gene, V gene, CDR3 protein, CDR3 DNA. D genes are given only for firm matches. Clone size appears in some rows only: once, few, many, or a class for an expanded clone.

j_gene: TRBJ2-7
abundance: many
d_gene: TRBD1
v_gene: TRBV6-5
CDR3aa: CASSLDRGTYEQYF
CDR3nt: TGTGCCAGCAGTCTGGACAGGGGAACCTACGAGCAGTACTTC

j_gene: TRBJ1-5
abundance: many
d_gene: .
v_gene: TRBV4-1
CDR3aa: CASSLLDGNQPQHF
CDR3nt: TGCGCCAGCAGCCTCTTGGACGGGAATCAGCCCCAGCATTTT

j_gene: TRBJ2-1
abundance: many
d_gene: TRBD2
v_gene: TRBV7-9
CDR3aa: CASSLPSGEVSYNEQFF
CDR3nt: TGTGCCAGCAGCTTACCTAGCGGGGAGGTCTCCTACAATGAGCAGTTCTTC

j_gene: TRBJ1-6
abundance: few
d_gene: TRBD1
v_gene: TRBV19
CDR3aa: CASSAPLDRDNSPLHF
CDR3nt: TGTGCCAGTAGTGCGCCCTTAGACAGGGACAATTCACCCCTCCACTTT

j_gene: TRBJ2-1
abundance: many
d_gene: TRBD2
v_gene: TRBV2
CDR3aa: CASSESSGGPYNEQFF
CDR3nt: TGTGCCAGCAGTGAAAGCAGCGGGGGCCCTTACAATGAGCAGTTCTTC

j_gene: TRBJ1-1
abundance: .
d_gene: .
v_gene: TRBV6-5
CDR3aa: CASSYRWQRNTEAFF
CDR3nt: TGTGCCAGCAGTTACCGTTGGCAGAGGAACACTGAAGCTTTCTTT

j_gene: TRBJ1-2
abundance: .
d_gene: TRBD1
v_gene: TRBV6-5
CDR3aa: CASTEYGQGVTNGYTF
CDR3nt: TGTGCCAGCACCGAATACGGACAGGGGGTGACAAATGGCTACACCTTC

j_gene: TRBJ1-1
abundance: few
d_gene: .
v_gene: TRBV19
CDR3aa: CASRGVTEAFF
CDR3nt: TGTGCCAGTAGGGGGGTTACTGAAGCTTTCTTT

j_gene: TRBJ1-2
abundance: once
d_gene: .
v_gene: TRBV10-3
CDR3aa: CAISGGHYGHTF
CDR3nt: TGTGCCATCTCCGGGGGTCACTATGGCCACACCTTC

j_gene: TRBJ1-1
abundance: once
d_gene: .
v_gene: TRBV7-2
CDR3aa: CASSLAQSITNTEALF
CDR3nt: TGTGCCAGCAGCTTAGCGCAAAGTATAACGAACACTGAAGCTCTCTTT

j_gene: TRBJ2-7
abundance: many
d_gene: .
v_gene: TRBV20-1
CDR3aa: CSAGQGMAYEQYF
CDR3nt: TGCAGTGCCGGTCAGGGAATGGCCTACGAGCAGTACTTC

j_gene: TRBJ2-2
abundance: many
d_gene: TRBD2
v_gene: TRBV11-3
CDR3aa: CASSPTSGRVGTGELFF
CDR3nt: TGTGCCAGCAGCCCGACTAGCGGGAGAGTAGGCACCGGGGAGCTGTTTTTT

j_gene: TRBJ2-1
abundance: .
d_gene: TRBD2
v_gene: TRBV10-3
CDR3aa: CATRLAGSSREQFF
CDR3nt: TGTGCGACCAGACTAGCGGGGTCGTCCCGAGAGCAGTTCTTC

j_gene: TRBJ2-3
abundance: .
d_gene: .
v_gene: TRBV6-1
CDR3aa: CATKQGWGLTDTQYF
CDR3nt: TGTGCCACAAAACAGGGGTGGGGACTCACAGATACGCAGTATTTT

j_gene: TRBJ1-3
abundance: many
d_gene: .
v_gene: TRBV12-3/TRBV12-4
CDR3aa: CASRDTAKGFGNTIYF
CDR3nt: TGTGCCAGCAGAGATACGGCTAAGGGGTTTGGAAACACCATATATTTT

j_gene: TRBJ1-1
abundance: .
d_gene: .
v_gene: TRBV5-1
CDR3aa: CASSLNLNTDAFF
CDR3nt: TGCGCCAGCAGCTTGAACTTGAACACTGACGCTTTCTTT

j_gene: TRBJ1-4
abundance: .
d_gene: .
v_gene: TRBV10-3
CDR3aa: CAISEGGDVVGGTNEKLFF
CDR3nt: TGTGCCATCAGTGAAGGCGGGGACGTCGTTGGTGGCACTAATGAAAAACTGTTTTTT

j_gene: TRBJ2-3
abundance: many
d_gene: .
v_gene: TRBV6-6
CDR3aa: CASSKDGEDTQYF
CDR3nt: TGTGCCAGCAGTAAGGACGGGGAGGATACGCAGTATTTT

j_gene: TRBJ2-3
abundance: many
d_gene: TRBD2
v_gene: TRBV30
CDR3aa: CAWKPPSGRPQQYF
CDR3nt: TGTGCCTGGAAACCCCCTAGCGGGAGGCCCCAACAGTATTTT

j_gene: TRBJ2-3
abundance: many
d_gene: TRBD1
v_gene: TRBV12-5
CDR3aa: CASGLVTGTGQYF
CDR3nt: TGTGCTAGTGGTTTGGTAACCGGGACAGGGCAGTATTTT

j_gene: TRBJ2-7
abundance: many
d_gene: .
v_gene: TRBV13
CDR3aa: CASSLVPPAEQYF
CDR3nt: TGTGCCAGCAGCTTAGTACCCCCTGCCGAGCAGTACTTC

j_gene: TRBJ1-1
abundance: .
d_gene: .
v_gene: TRBV11-1
CDR3aa: CASSLAGPDTEAFF
CDR3nt: TGTGCCAGCAGCTTAGCGGGGCCCGACACTGAAGCTTTCTTT

j_gene: TRBJ1-4
abundance: .
d_gene: TRBD1
v_gene: TRBV7-2
CDR3aa: CATLLRQGRQKLFF
CDR3nt: TGTGCCACCTTATTGAGACAGGGGAGGCAAAAACTGTTTTTT

j_gene: TRBJ2-3
abundance: few
d_gene: TRBD2
v_gene: TRBV28
CDR3aa: CASSPITSGREVDTQYF
CDR3nt: TGTGCCAGCAGTCCCATTACTAGCGGGAGAGAGGTAGATACGCAGTATTTT

j_gene: TRBJ1-2
abundance: .
d_gene: TRBD1
v_gene: TRBV5-1
CDR3aa: CASSLNTGVGNTF
CDR3nt: TGCGCCAGCAGCTTAAACACAGGGGTCGGAAACACCTTC

j_gene: TRBJ2-5
abundance: many
d_gene: .
v_gene: TRBV7-8
CDR3aa: CASSLGSETQYF
CDR3nt: TGTGCCAGCAGCTTAGGATCGGAGACCCAGTACTTC

j_gene: TRBJ1-2
abundance: many
d_gene: .
v_gene: TRBV7-2
CDR3aa: CASSQPTSRYGYTF
CDR3nt: TGTGCCAGCAGCCAGCCCACGTCAAGATATGGCTACACCTTC

j_gene: TRBJ2-1
abundance: .
d_gene: TRBD2
v_gene: TRBV27
CDR3aa: CASSTPSGGPYVEQFF
CDR3nt: TGTGCCAGCAGTACCCCTAGCGGGGGCCCGTATGTTGAGCAGTTCTTC

j_gene: TRBJ2-1
abundance: .
d_gene: TRBD2
v_gene: TRBV4-2
CDR3aa: CASSQEPRGVGREGHNEQFF
CDR3nt: TGTGCCAGCAGCCAAGAACCTAGGGGAGTTGGCAGGGAGGGACACAATGAGCAGTTCTTC

j_gene: TRBJ2-7
abundance: many
d_gene: .
v_gene: TRBV9
CDR3aa: CASSVGASEGYEQYF
CDR3nt: TGTGCCAGCAGCGTAGGGGCGTCCGAGGGGTACGAGCAGTACTTC

j_gene: TRBJ2-1
abundance: .
d_gene: TRBD2
v_gene: TRBV28
CDR3aa: CASSGTGGRGLMDEQFF
CDR3nt: TGTGCCAGCAGTGGGACTGGCGGGAGAGGCTTGATGGATGAGCAGTTCTTC

j_gene: TRBJ1-4
abundance: many
d_gene: .
v_gene: TRBV19
CDR3aa: CATTGGGQGEKLFF
CDR3nt: TGTGCCACCACAGGCGGGGGGCAGGGAGAAAAACTGTTTTTT

j_gene: TRBJ1-1
abundance: few
d_gene: .
v_gene: TRBV20-1
CDR3aa: CSALAPYRVTGTEAFF
CDR3nt: TGCAGTGCACTGGCCCCTTACAGGGTCACGGGCACTGAAGCTTTCTTT

j_gene: TRBJ2-6
abundance: once
d_gene: .
v_gene: TRBV11-3
CDR3aa: CASSQVTGANVLTF
CDR3nt: TGTGCCAGCAGCCAAGTGACAGGGGCCAACGTCCTGACTTTC

j_gene: TRBJ1-3
abundance: many
d_gene: .
v_gene: TRBV7-6
CDR3aa: CASSLREAGNTIYF
CDR3nt: TGTGCCAGCAGCCTACGGGAGGCTGGAAACACCATATATTTT

j_gene: TRBJ1-1
abundance: few
d_gene: .
v_gene: TRBV3-1
CDR3aa: CASSQVGHGFNTEAFF
CDR3nt: TGTGCCAGCAGCCAAGTCGGTCACGGATTCAACACTGAAGCTTTCTTT

j_gene: TRBJ2-3
abundance: many
d_gene: .
v_gene: TRBV12-3/TRBV12-4
CDR3aa: CASSPGPYSLGDTQYF
CDR3nt: TGTGCCAGCAGTCCAGGACCGTACTCCCTGGGAGATACGCAGTATTTT

j_gene: TRBJ1-4
abundance: many
d_gene: .
v_gene: TRBV2
CDR3aa: CASKRVASTNEKLFF
CDR3nt: TGTGCCAGTAAAAGGGTGGCCAGCACTAATGAAAAACTGTTTTTT

j_gene: TRBJ2-3
abundance: many
d_gene: .
v_gene: TRBV2
CDR3aa: CASSEAGGGPDTQYF
CDR3nt: TGTGCCAGCAGTGAAGCGGGGGGTGGCCCAGATACGCAGTATTTT

j_gene: TRBJ2-3
abundance: .
d_gene: TRBD2
v_gene: TRBV24-1
CDR3aa: CATSPGLAGVFTDTQYF
CDR3nt: TGTGCCACCAGCCCGGGACTAGCGGGAGTATTCACAGATACGCAGTATTTT

j_gene: TRBJ2-3
abundance: .
d_gene: TRBD1
v_gene: TRBV7-2
CDR3aa: CASSLVGTGLYNEQYF
CDR3nt: TGTGCCAGCAGCTTAGTAGGGACAGGGCTATACAATGAGCAGTATTTT